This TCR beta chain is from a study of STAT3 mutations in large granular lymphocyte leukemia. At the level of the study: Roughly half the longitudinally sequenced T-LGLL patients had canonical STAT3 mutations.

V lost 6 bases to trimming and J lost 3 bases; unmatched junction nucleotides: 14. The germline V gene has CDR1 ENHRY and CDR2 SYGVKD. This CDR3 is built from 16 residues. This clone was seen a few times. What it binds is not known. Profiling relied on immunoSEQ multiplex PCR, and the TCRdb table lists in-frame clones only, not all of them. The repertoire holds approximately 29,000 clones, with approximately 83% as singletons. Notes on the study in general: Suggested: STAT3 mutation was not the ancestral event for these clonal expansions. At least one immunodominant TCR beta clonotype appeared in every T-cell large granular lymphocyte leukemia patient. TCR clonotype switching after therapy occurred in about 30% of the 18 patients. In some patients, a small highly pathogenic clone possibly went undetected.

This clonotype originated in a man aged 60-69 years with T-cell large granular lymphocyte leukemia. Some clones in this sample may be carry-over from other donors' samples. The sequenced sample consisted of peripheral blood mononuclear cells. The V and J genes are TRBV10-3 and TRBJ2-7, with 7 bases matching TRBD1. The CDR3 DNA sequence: TGTGCCATCAGGGGGACCGACAGGGCCTGGGGCTACGAGCAGTACTTC. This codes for CAIRGTDRAWGYEQYF.